This T cell receptor (beta chain) derives from a study of tumor and adjacent non-tumor tissue in lung cancer. About the study: Histology: about twelve adenocarcinoma, a couple of squamous cell carcinoma, 1 small cell lung cancer. Study results and limitations: Tumor TCR diversity, when higher, was linked to shorter survival. In normal lung, the top 100 clones were significantly more dominant than in tumor.

A modified ARM-PCR protocol with three rounds of nested PCR amplified TCRbeta. TCRdb recomputed calls from the multiplex PCR reads with MiXCR, one row per CDR3 protein. Among 90,000 to 110,000 distinct CDR3 sequences, around 80% were seen once, and the ten largest hold about 40%. This sample's RNA came from whole unsorted tissue. With 4 bases removed from V and 0 bases from J, the gap between germline ends came to 10 bases. The CDR3 has 15 amino acids. Per germline, CDR1 LGHNA and CDR2 YNFKEQ. On this clonotype: Its antigen is currently unknown. Since a much larger clone is just one base distant, this may be a read error.

The chain joins TRBV4-2 to TRBJ2-1, with D hard to call. The specimen was lung tumor tissue. The sequence was obtained from an older woman with non-small cell lung cancer. In nucleotides, the CDR3 is TGTGCCAGCAGCCTCGGGCTTGGCTCCTACAATGAGCAGTTCTTC. Translated: CASSLGLGSYNEQFF.